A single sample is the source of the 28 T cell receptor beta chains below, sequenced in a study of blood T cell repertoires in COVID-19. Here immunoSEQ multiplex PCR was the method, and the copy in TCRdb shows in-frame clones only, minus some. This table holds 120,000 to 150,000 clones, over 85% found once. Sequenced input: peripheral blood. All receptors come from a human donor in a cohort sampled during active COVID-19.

CDR3 loop: CASSGQGDTGELFF. CDR3 bases: TGCGCCAGCAGCGGACAGGGCGACACCGGGGAGCTGTTTTTT. V and J are TRBV5-1 and TRBJ2-2, with 8 positions matching TRBD1. Trimming cost V 4 bases and J 3 bases; bases outside gene matches: 2. The CDR3 consists of 14 residues. The germline V gene has CDR1 SGHRS and CDR2 YFSETQ.

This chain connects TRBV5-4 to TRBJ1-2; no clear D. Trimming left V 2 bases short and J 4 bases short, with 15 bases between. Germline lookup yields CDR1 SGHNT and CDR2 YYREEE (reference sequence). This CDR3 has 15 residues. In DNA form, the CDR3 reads TGTGCCAGCAGCTTCCATAGTAACAGCGGCTATGGCTACACCTTC. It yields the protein CASSFHSNSGYGYTF.

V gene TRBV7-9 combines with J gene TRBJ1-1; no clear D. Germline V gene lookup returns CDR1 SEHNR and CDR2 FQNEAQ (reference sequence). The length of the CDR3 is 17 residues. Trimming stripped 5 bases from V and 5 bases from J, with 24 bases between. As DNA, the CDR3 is TGTGCCAGCAGCCCCGGAGCCCTAGGGCGCAGAGGGACTGAAGCTTTCTTT. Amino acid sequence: CASSPGALGRRGTEAFF.

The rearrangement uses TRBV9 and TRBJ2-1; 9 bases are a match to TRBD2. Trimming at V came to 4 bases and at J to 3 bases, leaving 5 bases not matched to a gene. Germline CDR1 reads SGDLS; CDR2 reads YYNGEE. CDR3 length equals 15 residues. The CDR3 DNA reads TGTGCCAGCAGCCCTTCTAGCGGGGACTACAATGAGCAGTTCTTC. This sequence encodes CASSPSSGDYNEQFF.

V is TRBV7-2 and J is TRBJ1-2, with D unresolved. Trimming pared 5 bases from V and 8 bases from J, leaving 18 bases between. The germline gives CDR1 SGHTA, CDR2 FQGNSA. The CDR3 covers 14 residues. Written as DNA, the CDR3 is TGTGCCAGCAGCCCCATTGCAGCGAGCGAGGGCTACACCTTC. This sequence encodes CASSPIAASEGYTF.

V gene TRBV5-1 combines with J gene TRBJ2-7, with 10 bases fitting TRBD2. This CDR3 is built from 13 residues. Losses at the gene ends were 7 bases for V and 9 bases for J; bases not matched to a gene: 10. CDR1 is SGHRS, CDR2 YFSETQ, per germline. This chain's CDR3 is CASGVAGGEVQYF. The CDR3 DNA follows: TGCGCCAGCGGAGTAGCGGGGGGTGAAGTGCAGTACTTC.

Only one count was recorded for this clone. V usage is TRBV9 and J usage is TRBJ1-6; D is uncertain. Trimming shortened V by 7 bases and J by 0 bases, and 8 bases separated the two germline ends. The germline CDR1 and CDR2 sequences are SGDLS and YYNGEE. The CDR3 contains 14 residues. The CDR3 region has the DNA TGTGCCAGCGGAGATAGCTCCTATAATTCACCCCTCCACTTT. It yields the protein CASGDSSYNSPLHF.

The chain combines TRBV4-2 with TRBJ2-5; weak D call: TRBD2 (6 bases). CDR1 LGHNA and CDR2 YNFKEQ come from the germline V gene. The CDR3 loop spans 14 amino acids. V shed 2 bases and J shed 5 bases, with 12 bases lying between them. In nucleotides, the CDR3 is TGTGCCAGCAGCCAACGGGCTGGGGGGGAGACCCAGTACTTC. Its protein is CASSQRAGGETQYF.

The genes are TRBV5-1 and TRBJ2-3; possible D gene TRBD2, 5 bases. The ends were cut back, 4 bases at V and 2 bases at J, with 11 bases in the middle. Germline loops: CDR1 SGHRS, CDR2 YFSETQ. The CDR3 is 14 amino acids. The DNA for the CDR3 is TGCGCCAGCAGCAGTCGGGGAGTCACAGATACGCAGTATTTT. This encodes CASSSRGVTDTQYF. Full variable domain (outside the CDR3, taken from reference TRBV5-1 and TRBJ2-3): KAGVTQTPRYLIKTRGQQVTLSCSPISGHRSVSWYQQTPGQGLQFLFEYFSETQRNKGNFPGRFSGRQFSNSRSEMNVSTLELGDSALYLCASSSRGVTDTQYFGPGTRLTVL.

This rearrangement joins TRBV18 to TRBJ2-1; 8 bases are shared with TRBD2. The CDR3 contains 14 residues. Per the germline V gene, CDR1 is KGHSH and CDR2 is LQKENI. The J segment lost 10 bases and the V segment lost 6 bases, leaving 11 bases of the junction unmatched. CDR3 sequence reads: CASSPGGGIGEQFF. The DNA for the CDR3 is TGTGCCAGCTCCCCCGGGGGGGGCATTGGAGAGCAGTTCTTC.

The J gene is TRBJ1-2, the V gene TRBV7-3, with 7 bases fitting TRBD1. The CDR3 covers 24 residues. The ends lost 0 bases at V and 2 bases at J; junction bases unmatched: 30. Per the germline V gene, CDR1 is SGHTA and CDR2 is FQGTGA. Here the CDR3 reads CASSLTPGWRGLRILMGWNYGYTF. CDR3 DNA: TGTGCCAGCAGCTTAACCCCTGGGTGGAGGGGGCTTCGGATCCTGATGGGATGGAACTATGGCTACACCTTC.

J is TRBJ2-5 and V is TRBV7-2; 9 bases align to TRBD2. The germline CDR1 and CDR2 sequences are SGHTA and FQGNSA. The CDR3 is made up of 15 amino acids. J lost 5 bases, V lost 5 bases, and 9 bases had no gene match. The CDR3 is CASSPRRGGVETQYF. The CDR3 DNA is TGTGCCAGCAGCCCGCGGCGGGGGGGGGTTGAGACCCAGTACTTC.

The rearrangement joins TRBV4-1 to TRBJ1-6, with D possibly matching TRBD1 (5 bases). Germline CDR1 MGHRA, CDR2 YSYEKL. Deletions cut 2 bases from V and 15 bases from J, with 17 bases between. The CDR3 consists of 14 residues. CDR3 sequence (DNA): TGCGCCAGCAGCCAACGAAGCTTAGACGGGGGCCTCCACTTT. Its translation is CASSQRSLDGGLHF.

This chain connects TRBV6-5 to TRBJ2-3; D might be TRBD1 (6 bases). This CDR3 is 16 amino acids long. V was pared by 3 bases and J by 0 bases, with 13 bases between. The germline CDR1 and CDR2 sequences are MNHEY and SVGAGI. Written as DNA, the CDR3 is TGTGCCAGCAGTTATCGGCTAGGGGGAAGCACAGATACGCAGTATTTT. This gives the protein CASSYRLGGSTDTQYF.

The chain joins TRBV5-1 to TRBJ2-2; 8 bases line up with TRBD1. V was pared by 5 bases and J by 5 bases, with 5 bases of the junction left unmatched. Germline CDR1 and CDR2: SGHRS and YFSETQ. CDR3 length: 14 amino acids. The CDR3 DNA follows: TGCGCCAGCAGTTGGACAGGGAGTACCGGGGAGCTGTTTTTT. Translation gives CASSWTGSTGELFF.

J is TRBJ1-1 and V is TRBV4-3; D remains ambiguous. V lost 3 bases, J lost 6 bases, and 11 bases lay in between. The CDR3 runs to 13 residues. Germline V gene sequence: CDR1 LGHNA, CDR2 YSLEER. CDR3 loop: CASSHLGGPEAFF. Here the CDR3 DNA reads TGCGCCAGCAGCCACCTCGGAGGCCCTGAAGCTTTCTTT.

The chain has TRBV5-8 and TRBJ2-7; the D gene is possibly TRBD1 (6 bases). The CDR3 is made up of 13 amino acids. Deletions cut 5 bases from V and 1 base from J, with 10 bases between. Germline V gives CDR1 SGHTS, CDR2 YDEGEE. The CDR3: CASSWDKSYEQYF. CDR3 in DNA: TGTGCCAGCAGTTGGGACAAATCCTACGAGCAGTACTTC.

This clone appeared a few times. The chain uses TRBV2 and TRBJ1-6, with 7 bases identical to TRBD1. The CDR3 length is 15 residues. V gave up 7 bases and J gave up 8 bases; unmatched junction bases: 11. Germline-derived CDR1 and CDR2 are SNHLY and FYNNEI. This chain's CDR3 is CASNSRQGADSPLHF. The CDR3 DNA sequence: TGTGCCAGCAATTCCCGACAGGGAGCCGATTCACCCCTCCACTTT.

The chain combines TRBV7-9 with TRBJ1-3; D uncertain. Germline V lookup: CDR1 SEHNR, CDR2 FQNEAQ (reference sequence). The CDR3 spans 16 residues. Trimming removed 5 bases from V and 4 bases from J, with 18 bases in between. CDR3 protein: CASSQEVFLSGNTIYF. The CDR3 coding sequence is TGTGCCAGCAGCCAGGAAGTCTTTCTCTCAGGAAACACCATATATTTT.

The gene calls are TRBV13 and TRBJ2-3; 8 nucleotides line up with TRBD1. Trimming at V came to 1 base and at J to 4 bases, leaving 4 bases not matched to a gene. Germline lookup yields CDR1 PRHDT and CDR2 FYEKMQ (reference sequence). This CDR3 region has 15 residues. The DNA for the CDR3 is TGTGCCAGCAGCTTAGTAGGACAGGGACCAGATACGCAGTATTTT. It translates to CASSLVGQGPDTQYF.

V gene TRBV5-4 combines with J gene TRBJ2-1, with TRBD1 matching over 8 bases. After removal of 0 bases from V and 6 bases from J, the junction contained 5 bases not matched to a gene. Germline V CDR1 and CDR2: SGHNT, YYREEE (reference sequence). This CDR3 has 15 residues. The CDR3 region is CASSLAGQGGNEQFF. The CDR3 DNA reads TGTGCCAGCAGCTTGGCAGGACAGGGAGGCAATGAGCAGTTCTTC.

The chain's CDR3 is CASSESWSHEQYF. The CDR3 bases are TGCGCCAGCAGTGAGTCTTGGAGCCACGAGCAGTACTTC. J is TRBJ2-7 and V is TRBV10-1; D gene unclear. Trimming removed 0 bases at V and 5 bases at J, with 8 bases between. The length of the CDR3 is 13 residues. CDR1 and CDR2 (germline): WNHNN, SYGVQD (reference sequence).

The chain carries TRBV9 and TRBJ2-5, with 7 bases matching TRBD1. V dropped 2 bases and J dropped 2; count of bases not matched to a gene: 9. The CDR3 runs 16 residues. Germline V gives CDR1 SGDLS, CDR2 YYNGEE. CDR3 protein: CASSVFAGTAQETQYF. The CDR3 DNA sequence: TGTGCCAGCAGCGTTTTTGCTGGGACAGCACAAGAGACCCAGTACTTC.

CDR3 in DNA: TGCGCCAGCAGCTTGGAGGGACTAGCGAGAAATACGCAGTATTTT. Residues: CASSLEGLARNTQYF. The chain combines TRBV5-1 with TRBJ2-3; 10 bases are shared with TRBD2. This CDR3 has 15 residues. After removal of 0 bases from V and 7 bases from J, the junction contained 5 bases not matched to a gene. Germline V gene lookup returns CDR1 SGHRS and CDR2 YFSETQ.

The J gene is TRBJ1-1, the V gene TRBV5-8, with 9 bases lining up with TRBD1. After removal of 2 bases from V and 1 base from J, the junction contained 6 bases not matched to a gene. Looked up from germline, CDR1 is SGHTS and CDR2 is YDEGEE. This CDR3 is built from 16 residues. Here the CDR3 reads CASSFVTGGGNTEAFF. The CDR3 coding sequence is TGTGCCAGCAGCTTCGTGACAGGGGGAGGGAACACTGAAGCTTTCTTT.

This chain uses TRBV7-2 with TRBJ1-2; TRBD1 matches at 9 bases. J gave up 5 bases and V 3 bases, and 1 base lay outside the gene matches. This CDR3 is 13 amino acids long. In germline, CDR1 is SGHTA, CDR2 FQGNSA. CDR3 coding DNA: TGTGCCAGCAGCTTGACAGGGGGGTATGGCTACACCTTC. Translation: CASSLTGGYGYTF.

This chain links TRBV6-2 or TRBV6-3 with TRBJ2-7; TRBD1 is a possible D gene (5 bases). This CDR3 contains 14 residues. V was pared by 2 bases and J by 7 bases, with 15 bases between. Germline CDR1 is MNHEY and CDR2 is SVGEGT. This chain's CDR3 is CASSYGASSDEQYF. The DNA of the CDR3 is TGTGCCAGCAGTTACGGGGCGTCGTCGGATGAGCAGTACTTC.

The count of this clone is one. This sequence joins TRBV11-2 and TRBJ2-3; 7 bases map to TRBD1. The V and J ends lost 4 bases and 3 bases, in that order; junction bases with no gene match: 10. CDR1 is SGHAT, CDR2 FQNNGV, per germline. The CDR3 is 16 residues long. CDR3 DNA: TGTGCCAGCAGCTCCGAGACAGGGTATAGTACAGATACGCAGTATTTT. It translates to CASSSETGYSTDTQYF. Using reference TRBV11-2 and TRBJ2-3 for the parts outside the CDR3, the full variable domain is EAGVAQSPRYKIIEKRQSVAFWCNPISGHATLYWYQQILGQGPKLLIQFQNNGVVDDSQLPKDRFSAERLKGVDSTLKIQPAKLEDSAVYLCASSSETGYSTDTQYFGPGTRLTVL.